This T cell receptor (beta chain) was retrieved from a study of cytomegalovirus exposure and HLA in healthy donors. The ends lost 3 bases at V and 6 bases at J; junction bases unmatched: 7. The CDR3 covers 15 residues. Germline CDR1 and CDR2: SGHAT and FQNNGV. Findings and caveats of the study: It was reportedly the case that the classifier diagnosed cytomegalovirus status with high specificity and sensitivity.

It was with 60 Vbeta and 13 Jbeta primers that the PCR ran. Profiling relied on immunoSEQ multiplex PCR, and the TCRdb table lists in-frame clones only, not all of them. The table has roughly 180,000 clones, roughly 79% seen once. In regard to this clone: Its antigen is as yet unknown.

The chain employs TRBV11-2 and TRBJ1-4; the match to TRBD1 covers 7 bases. The receptor's source is a man aged 30 to 45 in good health and CMV-seronegative. The material sequenced was PBMCs. CDR3 nucleotides: TGTGCCAGCAGCTTCCAGGGGGTATCAGATGAAAAACTGTTTTTT. Protein: CASSFQGVSDEKLFF. The full variable domain, completed using reference TRBV11-2 and TRBJ1-4, is EAGVAQSPRYKIIEKRQSVAFWCNPISGHATLYWYQQILGQGPKLLIQFQNNGVVDDSQLPKDRFSAERLKGVDSTLKIQPAKLEDSAVYLCASSFQGVSDEKLFFGSGTQLSVL.